One sample yielded the 5 T cell receptor beta chains listed below, sequenced in a study of shared clonotypes between healthy human individuals. Here immunoSEQ multiplex PCR was the method, and the copy in TCRdb shows in-frame clones only, minus some. This sample has about 2.3 million clones; just over 90% occur once, and the top ten carry about 0.41%. The material sequenced was naive CD4+ T cells from PBMCs. As to subset: CD45RA+ positively selected. All receptors come from a man younger than 35 in good health. Some clones in this sample may be carry-over from other donors' samples.

The chain uses TRBV19 and TRBJ2-7, with TRBD1 as a possible D gene (5 bases). V dropped 6 bases and J dropped 4 bases, with 13 bases sitting between them. The germline CDR1 and CDR2 sequences are LNHDA and SQIVND (reference sequence). This CDR3 is built from 13 residues. This CDR3 reads CASRGHRGYEQYF. CDR3 nucleotides: TGTGCCAGTAGGGGGCATCGAGGATACGAGCAGTACTTC.

V usage is TRBV7-2 and J usage is TRBJ2-7; D assignment may be TRBD1 or TRBD2 (5 bases each). The V gene's germline CDR1 is SGHTA and CDR2 FQGNSA. V was trimmed by 1 base and J by 2 bases, leaving 15 bases between them. This CDR3 has 16 residues. For the CDR3, the DNA is TGTGCCAGCAGCTTAGGGTGGGACGGAACACCCTACGAGCAGTACTTC. Protein: CASSLGWDGTPYEQYF. Based on the CDR3 plus reference TRBV7-2 and TRBJ2-7, the full variable domain is GAGVSQSPSNKVTEKGKDVELRCDPISGHTALYWYRQSLGQGLEFLIYFQGNSAPDKSGLPSDRFSAERTGGSVSTLTIQRTQQEDSAVYLCASSLGWDGTPYEQYFGPGTRLTVT.

The rearrangement uses TRBV7-7 and TRBJ1-3; D is undetermined. The V end lost 4 bases, the J end lost 0 bases, and 7 bases lay between the germline ends. The CDR3 covers 14 residues. Germline V gene lookup returns CDR1 SSHAT and CDR2 FNYEAQ (reference sequence). Here the CDR3 reads CASSSDLSGNTIYF. In DNA form, the CDR3 reads TGTGCCAGCAGCTCGGATCTCTCTGGAAACACCATATATTTT.

The chain couples TRBV10-1 to TRBJ2-1; TRBD2 aligns across 9 bases. The junction had 10 bases not matched to a gene; V was cut back by 7 bases and J by 0 bases. Germline V gene lookup returns CDR1 WNHNN and CDR2 SYGVQD (reference sequence). This CDR3 has 17 residues. The CDR3: CASTRGLAKSSYNEQFF. The CDR3 DNA sequence: TGCGCCAGCACGAGGGGACTAGCAAAGAGCTCCTACAATGAGCAGTTCTTC.

This clone showed up just once. The chain recombines TRBV16 with TRBJ1-2, with D perhaps matching TRBD1 (6 bases). CDR1 is KGHSY, CDR2 FQNENV, per germline. The CDR3 sequence is 14 residues long. Trimming left V 2 bases short and J 3 bases short, with 10 bases between. This CDR3 is CASSQQGWDYGYTF. The CDR3 DNA reads TGTGCCAGCAGCCAACAGGGGTGGGACTATGGCTACACCTTC.